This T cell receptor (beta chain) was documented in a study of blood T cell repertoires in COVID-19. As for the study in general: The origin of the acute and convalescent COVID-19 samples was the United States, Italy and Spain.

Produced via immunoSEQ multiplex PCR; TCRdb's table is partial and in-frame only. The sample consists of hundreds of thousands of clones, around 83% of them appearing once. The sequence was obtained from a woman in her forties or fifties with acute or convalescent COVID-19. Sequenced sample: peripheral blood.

The CDR3 loop reads CASSLERVQETQYF. DNA for the CDR3: TGCGCCAGCAGCTTGGAGAGGGTCCAAGAGACCCAGTACTTC. The chain employs TRBV5-1 and TRBJ2-5, with D maybe TRBD2 (5 bases). Trimming left V 0 bases short and J 1 base short, with 7 bases between. Germline V gene sequence: CDR1 SGHRS, CDR2 YFSETQ. CDR3 length: 14 amino acids.